A single sample is the source of the 11 T cell receptor beta chains below, sequenced in a study of identical twins. TCRdb analysed the 5' RACE reads with MiXCR anew, one entry per CDR3 protein. Among approximately 220,000 distinct CDR3 sequences, under 10% were seen once, and the ten largest hold around 1.8%. This sample also belongs to another study, concerning yellow fever vaccine responses in identical twins.

Material for sequencing was memory (CD45RO+) T cells sorted from blood. Receptor source: a woman aged 18-30 years in good health.

This clonotype was seen a handful of times. This chain connects TRBV9 to TRBJ2-3, with D hard to call. The germline CDR1 and CDR2 sequences are SGDLS and YYNGEE. The CDR3 consists of 13 residues. V dropped 2 bases and J dropped 6 bases, with 10 bases sitting between them. CDR3 region: CASSVDLRDTQYF. DNA for the CDR3: TGTGCCAGCAGCGTGGATCTCAGGGATACGCAGTATTTT.

In this sample, this clonotype turned up a few times. The V gene is TRBV5-1, the J gene TRBJ2-1, with TRBD2 matching 12 bases. From germline, CDR1 is SGHRS and CDR2 YFSETQ. Germline trimming cut 4 bases from V and 12 bases from J; bases unmatched to any gene: 8. The CDR3 extends over 14 amino acids. The CDR3 DNA reads TGCGCCAGCAGCGCGACTAGCGGGGGTGCCGTGCAGTTCTTC. Amino acid sequence: CASSATSGGAVQFF.

This CDR3 is CASSTREGGAYEQYF. CDR3 nucleotide sequence: TGTGCCAGCAGTACAAGAGAGGGGGGTGCCTACGAGCAGTACTTC. The V call is TRBV12-3 or TRBV12-4, the J call TRBJ2-7, with D perhaps matching TRBD1 or TRBD2 (6 bases each). Trimming removed 5 bases at V and 2 bases at J, with 16 bases between. The CDR3 has 15 amino acids.

This clonotype occurred many times. This chain connects TRBV5-1 to TRBJ2-3; 7 bases agree with TRBD1. The V gene's germline CDR1 is SGHRS and CDR2 YFSETQ. The J segment lost 10 bases and the V segment lost 0 bases, leaving 8 bases of the junction unmatched. This CDR3 has 14 residues. The CDR3 DNA sequence: TGCGCCAGCAGCTTGGTGGGGCCAGGGGGAGCGCAGTATTTT. Its protein is CASSLVGPGGAQYF.

This clonotype has only a few counts. The chain is built from TRBV10-3 and TRBJ2-1; possibly TRBD2 for D (6 bases). Germline V lookup: CDR1 ENHRY, CDR2 SYGVKD. The CDR3 sequence is 13 residues long. V was pared by 6 bases and J by 2 bases, with 8 bases between. CDR3 DNA sequence: TGTGCCATCAGCGGGAGTACCTACAATGAGCAGTTCTTC. Translated: CAISGSTYNEQFF.

The rearrangement links TRBV20-1 to TRBJ2-7; TRBD2 matches 10 bases. CDR1 and CDR2 from the germline V gene are DFQATT and SNEGSKA (reference sequence). The length of the CDR3 is 15 residues. V lost 4 bases to trimming and J lost 5 bases; unmatched junction nucleotides: 11. CDR3 region: CSANRVGLAGDEQYF. CDR3 nucleotides: TGCAGTGCTAATCGTGTGGGGCTAGCGGGGGACGAGCAGTACTTC.

This clonotype turned up a few times. The chain couples TRBV11-2 to TRBJ1-5; D is unclear. Germline CDR1 and CDR2: SGHAT and FQNNGV. CDR3 length: 15 residues. V lost 4 bases to trimming and J lost 4 bases, with 14 bases between them. CDR3 bases: TGTGCCAGCAGCTCCGATAGCCGGCCGAATCAGCCCCAGCATTTT. It translates to CASSSDSRPNQPQHF.

This clonotype was observed at least ten times. The chain has TRBV12-3 or TRBV12-4 and TRBJ2-1; D gene unclear. Trimming removed 7 bases at V and 0 bases at J, with 10 bases between. This CDR3 has 14 residues. The CDR3 here is CASIYSSSYNEQFF. The CDR3 DNA sequence: TGTGCCAGCATCTATTCGAGCTCCTACAATGAGCAGTTCTTC.

This clonotype showed up many times. The CDR3: CASTPGGAGNQPQHF. DNA of the CDR3: TGTGCCAGCACCCCGGGAGGGGCTGGAAATCAGCCCCAGCATTTT. V usage is TRBV12-3 or TRBV12-4 and J usage is TRBJ1-5; TRBD1 might be the D (5 bases). This CDR3 has 15 residues. V gave up 7 bases and J gave up 4 bases, with 17 bases separating them.

The sample holds many counts of this clonotype. The chain couples TRBV5-1 to TRBJ2-7; D assignment may be TRBD1 or TRBD2 (5 bases each). The germline CDR1 and CDR2 sequences are SGHRS and YFSETQ. This CDR3 is 16 amino acids long. V lost 1 base to trimming and J lost 0 bases, with 14 bases between them. The CDR3 DNA reads as TGCGCCAGCAGCTTGAAGCCTCGGGACGCCTCCTACGAGCAGTACTTC. This encodes CASSLKPRDASYEQYF.

Many counts were recorded for this clonotype. V and J are TRBV3-1 and TRBJ2-3; D possibly corresponds to TRBD2 (5 bases). This CDR3 region has 12 residues. Germline V lookup: CDR1 LGHDT, CDR2 YNNKEL (reference sequence). V was shortened by 5 bases and J by 9 bases, with 12 bases between the two germline ends. The CDR3 is CASSGLRETQYF. For the CDR3, the DNA is TGTGCCAGCAGCGGACTCCGTGAGACGCAGTATTTT.